Here is one TCR beta chain with its context. This clone was observed a handful of times. It has no known antigen specificity. Base qualities are missing; no much larger clone stands one base away. This sample was included in a study of blood T cell repertoires in COVID-19 (dated by TCRdb to the early 2020s). Some background on the complete study: Samples covering the acute and convalescent phases of COVID-19 were provided by collaborators in the United States, Italy and Spain. The material from the prospective study consisted of cDNA or gDNA derived from T cells, B-cell-depleted T cells, or PBMCs. The dataset comprised deeply sampled blood TCRbeta repertoires from subjects exposed to, actively infected with, or recovered from COVID-19. A freely available public database, intended as a resource for researchers studying the immune response to SARS-CoV-2, is where the repertoires were released. The samples were drawn from two sources: the first 160 participants of the ongoing ImmuneRACE study, and 950 to 1,500 subjects contributed by 6 global collaborators. A de-identified subject ID, COVID-19 status, age in years and sex were almost always included in the sample metadata. HLA class I and class II types, where available, came from metadata supplied by the sample provider rather than from assay-based typing.

Collaborating institutions collected whole blood in K2EDTA tubes following their own protocols. For TCRbeta analysis, collaborators shipped samples as frozen whole blood, isolated PBMCs, or DNA extracted from either of those sample types. What the study reported, not specific to this receptor: The quantity of clinical and demographic metadata differed by source and by participant and was supplied without curation.

The V and J ends are trimmed by 8 bases and 0 bases, leaving 12 bases between them. Taken from the germline V gene, the CDR1 and CDR2 loops are SNHLY and FYNNEI. The CDR3 sequence holds 14 residues, the cysteine and phenylalanine included. Just the 42-base CDR3 DNA is kept, in frame starting at base 1. The immunoSEQ Assay, a bias-controlled multiplex PCR, was used to amplify TCRbeta CDR3 regions from genomic DNA. In the original analysis: Nucleated cell counts per sample were estimated from amplification of reference gene primers within the assay. Sequence reads were collapsed and filtered to measure the absolute abundance of every unique TCRbeta CDR3 rearrangement. For each sample, productive Simpson clonality was calculated as the square root of Simpson's diversity index across productive rearrangements. Here the immuneACCESS table is served through TCRdb, limited to in-frame sequences with V and J called. Missing clones are a known gap in these copies; in checked studies unresolved V genes cover under half, and the rest lacks a known reason. The V and J calls and clone size are taken from that table; D and trimming were inferred from the DNA. This sample comprises about 28,000 clones, around 86% of them detected only once. The ten biggest clones cover more than 20% of the sample.

This clonotype originated in a human donor in a cohort sampled during active COVID-19. The rearranged segments are TRBV2 and TRBJ2-3; TRBD2 is possibly the D segment (5 matching bases). Specimen: peripheral blood. CDR3 protein: CASVSSDSTDTQYF. The DNA is as follows: TGTGCCAGCGTAAGTAGCGACAGCACAGATACGCAGTATTTT.